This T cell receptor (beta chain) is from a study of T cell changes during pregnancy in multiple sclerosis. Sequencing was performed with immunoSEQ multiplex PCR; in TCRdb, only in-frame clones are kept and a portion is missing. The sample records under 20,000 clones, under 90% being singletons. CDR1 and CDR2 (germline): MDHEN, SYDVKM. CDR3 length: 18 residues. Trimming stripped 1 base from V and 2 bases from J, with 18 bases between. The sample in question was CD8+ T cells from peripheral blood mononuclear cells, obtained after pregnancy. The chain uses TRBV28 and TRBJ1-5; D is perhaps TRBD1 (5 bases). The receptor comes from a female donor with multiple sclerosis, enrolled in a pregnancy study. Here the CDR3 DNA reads TGTGCCAGCAGTTTATTTTGGGCGGGGGGGTTCGGCAATCAGCCCCAGCATTTT. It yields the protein CASSLFWAGGFGNQPQHF. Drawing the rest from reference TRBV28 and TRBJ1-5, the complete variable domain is DVKVTQSSRYLVKRTGEKVFLECVQDMDHENMFWYRQDPGLGLRLIYFSYDVKMKEKGDIPEGYSVSREKKERFSLILESASTNQTSMYLCASSLFWAGGFGNQPQHFGDGTRLSIL.